The rows below give T cell receptor beta chains drawn from one sample of a study of blood T cells in healthy people across ages. TCRdb called the 5' RACE reads again in MiXCR, with one record for every CDR3 protein. In the table there are 650,000 to 1,000,000 distinct CDR3 sequences, 35% to 50% of which are singletons. The sample comprised blood. The receptors derive from a man older than 75 in good health. CDR3s include the opening cysteine and the closing phenylalanine or tryptophan. The D gene is left open where the match is weak. The size of a clone is reported for some rows only, either as once, few or many, or as a class for expanded clones.

abundance	v_gene	d_gene	j_gene	CDR3aa	CDR3nt
-	TRBV9	-	TRBJ2-2	CASSVDPTANTGELFF	TGTGCCAGCAGCGTAGACCCGACAGCCAACACCGGGGAGCTGTTTTTT
-	TRBV18	-	TRBJ1-4	CASSPTHPDSDGKLFF	TGTGCCAGCTCACCAACGCATCCGGACTCGGATGGAAAACTGTTTTTT
-	TRBV9	TRBD1	TRBJ2-1	CASSVFPGTGGGNEQFF	TGTGCCAGCAGCGTTTTCCCCGGGACAGGGGGAGGAAATGAGCAGTTCTTC
-	TRBV12-3/TRBV12-4	-	TRBJ2-3	CASSLRGRTDVEYF	TGTGCCAGCAGTTTGAGGGGGAGAACAGATGTGGAGTATTTT
-	TRBV4-3	-	TRBJ2-7	CASSQGRGSYSEQYF	TGCGCCAGCAGCCAAGGACGAGGCTCCTACAGTGAGCAGTACTTC
-	TRBV4-3	TRBD2	TRBJ2-6	CASSQDVTSGRYSGANVLTF	TGCGCCAGCAGCCAAGATGTAACTAGCGGAAGGTACTCTGGGGCCAACGTCCTGACTTTC
-	TRBV20-1	TRBD1	TRBJ1-1	CSARERTGQVNTEAFF	TGCAGTGCTAGAGAGCGGACAGGGCAGGTGAACACTGAAGCTTTCTTT
-	TRBV20-1	TRBD2	TRBJ2-3	CSARVAGGPPSTDTQYF	TGCAGTGCTAGGGTAGCGGGGGGTCCCCCTAGCACAGATACGCAGTATTTT
-	TRBV7-2	TRBD2	TRBJ2-3	CASSPAIPGGLASPDTQYF	TGTGCCAGCAGCCCTGCCATCCCCGGGGGACTAGCGTCTCCAGATACGCAGTATTTT
many	TRBV4-2	TRBD2	TRBJ2-1	CASSLPGLALNEQFF	TGTGCCAGCAGCCTGCCGGGACTAGCGCTGAATGAGCAGTTCTTC
-	TRBV20-1	TRBD2	TRBJ2-7	CSAVRSSGDYEQYF	TGCAGTGCCGTAAGATCTAGCGGGGACTACGAGCAGTACTTC
few	TRBV6-6	TRBD2	TRBJ2-3	CASGGTSGGDTQYF	TGTGCCAGCGGAGGGACTAGCGGGGGGGATACGCAGTATTTT
-	TRBV5-1	TRBD2	TRBJ2-3	CASSSSEGWTSGSATQYF	TGCGCCAGCAGCTCTTCGGAGGGATGGACTAGCGGATCGGCTACGCAGTATTTT
few	TRBV5-1	-	TRBJ2-6	CASHAPSSGANVLTF	TGCGCCAGCCACGCGCCCAGCTCTGGGGCCAACGTCCTGACTTTC
-	TRBV28	-	TRBJ2-7	CASSLAALDEQYF	TGTGCCAGCAGTTTGGCGGCATTGGACGAGCAGTACTTC
-	TRBV9	TRBD1	TRBJ1-6	CASSAGTGDSPLHF	TGTGCTAGCAGCGCCGGGACAGGGGACTCACCCCTCCACTTT
-	TRBV19	-	TRBJ2-2	CASSTPPGPNTGELFF	TGTGCCAGTAGTACTCCTCCGGGACCCAACACCGGGGAGCTGTTTTTT
few	TRBV5-1	TRBD1	TRBJ2-5	CASSLATGGQETQYF	TGCGCCAGCAGCTTGGCGACAGGGGGCCAAGAGACCCAGTACTTC
many	TRBV4-3	TRBD2	TRBJ2-7	CASSRGTSGNYEQYF	TGCGCCAGCAGCCGAGGGACTAGCGGGAACTACGAGCAGTACTTC
-	TRBV7-3	-	TRBJ2-5	CASSPQGGGTNEQYF	TGTGCCAGCAGCCCACAGGGTGGCGGTACCAATGAGCAGTACTTC
-	TRBV7-3	-	TRBJ2-2	CASSRPGGGELFF	TGTGCCAGCAGCCGCCCTGGAGGCGGGGAGCTGTTTTTT
-	TRBV4-2	-	TRBJ2-7	CASSQAEDAAYEQYF	TGTGCCAGCAGCCAAGCTGAGGACGCCGCCTACGAGCAGTACTTC
-	TRBV29-1	-	TRBJ2-1	CSVNTGIGRDEQFF	TGCAGCGTGAATACAGGGATCGGGCGCGATGAGCAGTTCTTC
-	TRBV28	-	TRBJ2-5	CASSFSRLGRETQYF	TGTGCCAGCAGCTTCTCGAGACTCGGCCGGGAGACCCAGTACTTC
few	TRBV12-3/TRBV12-4	-	TRBJ2-1	CASSLGVARGQETQFF	TGTGCCAGCAGTTTAGGGGTAGCCCGAGGGCAAGAGACCCAGTTCTTC
-	TRBV5-1	-	TRBJ2-5	CASSSGTYEYQETQYF	TGCGCCAGCAGCTCCGGGACTTATGAGTACCAAGAGACCCAGTACTTC
-	TRBV5-5	-	TRBJ2-3	CASSLVEGFSTDTQYF	TGTGCCAGCAGCTTGGTAGAGGGATTCAGCACAGATACGCAGTATTTT
once	TRBV29-1	-	TRBJ1-1	CSVELWTTNTEAFF	TGCAGCGTTGAACTGTGGACAACGAACACTGAAGCTTTCTTT
-	TRBV29-1	TRBD1	TRBJ2-7	CSVHTRQGGYEQYF	TGCAGCGTCCACACTCGACAGGGCGGCTACGAGCAGTACTTC
few	TRBV10-3	TRBD1	TRBJ2-3	CAIRGQGTSDTQYF	TGTGCCATCAGGGGACAGGGGACATCGGATACGCAGTATTTT
-	TRBV6-2/TRBV6-3	TRBD2	TRBJ2-1	CASLDTGTSGRDEQFF	TGTGCCAGTCTAGACACCGGGACTAGCGGGAGGGATGAGCAGTTCTTC
few	TRBV7-2	TRBD2	TRBJ2-7	CASSPASGSYYEQYF	TGTGCCAGCAGCCCTGCTAGCGGAAGTTACTACGAGCAGTACTTC
-	TRBV5-1	TRBD1	TRBJ2-5	CASSFPGQGKETQYF	TGCGCCAGCAGCTTCCCCGGACAGGGGAAAGAGACCCAGTACTTC
-	TRBV2	-	TRBJ2-1	CASSKGYNEQFF	TGTGCCAGCAGTAAGGGGTACAATGAGCAGTTCTTC
many	TRBV29-1	-	TRBJ2-5	CSVEPFGETQYF	TGCAGCGTTGAACCTTTCGGGGAGACCCAGTACTTC
few	TRBV29-1	-	TRBJ1-5	CSAGGGRRQPQHF	TGCAGCGCTGGGGGGGGAAGACGGCAGCCCCAGCATTTT
-	TRBV9	-	TRBJ2-7	CASSVGNNEQYF	TGTGCCAGCAGCGTAGGTAACAATGAGCAGTACTTC
few	TRBV7-2	TRBD1	TRBJ2-1	CASSVGQGMIAPNEQFF	TGTGCCAGCAGCGTGGGACAGGGGATGATAGCGCCCAATGAGCAGTTCTTC
-	TRBV4-2	-	TRBJ1-4	CAGSQDNLNEKLFF	TGTGCCGGCAGCCAAGATAACTTAAATGAAAAACTGTTTTTT
-	TRBV13	TRBD1	TRBJ1-1	CASSLTRQGALGNTEAFF	TGTGCCAGCAGCTTAACCCGACAGGGGGCTCTTGGGAACACTGAAGCTTTCTTT